This TCR beta chain was identified during a study of cytomegalovirus exposure and HLA in healthy donors. Study details: Membership in the Caucasian-associated ancestry cluster was found for 75% to 85% of a few hundred genotyped donors.

With 8 bases removed from V and 0 bases from J, the gap between germline ends came to 14 bases. The CDR3 has 16 residues. Germline V CDR1 and CDR2: PRHDT, FYEKMQ (reference sequence). Use of 60 Vbeta and 13 Jbeta primers characterized the PCR. Per the original data handling: About 11 million of the roughly 80 million unique TCR beta chains counted in a later analysis were shared. Assay: immunoSEQ multiplex PCR; the TCRdb copy retains only in-frame clones and omits some. V and J calls and clone size follow that table, whereas D and trimming were derived from the DNA. The sample includes over 150,000 clones, 84% seen only once; the top ten take around 4.8%. About this clone itself: Its antigen is as yet unknown.

Study-level results: TCR beta V- and J-gene trimming was later associated with a missense DCLRE1C variant. Several V segments, TRBV6-2 and TRBV6-3 among them, could not be told apart and were dropped.

This receptor was obtained from a girl between 5 and 17 years old in good health and CMV-seropositive. The chain has TRBV13 and TRBJ1-6; D unresolved. Sequenced: PBMCs. The CDR3 loop reads CASSLRGSSYNSPLHF. The DNA of the CDR3 is TGTGCCAGCTCCTTGAGAGGGAGCTCCTATAATTCACCCCTCCACTTT. The full variable domain, with the rest looked up from reference TRBV13 and TRBJ1-6, is AAGVIQSPRHLIKEKRETATLKCYPIPRHDTVYWYQQGPGQDPQFLISFYEKMQSDKGSIPDRFSAQQFSDYHSELNMSSLELGDSALYFCASSLRGSSYNSPLHFGNGTRLTVT.